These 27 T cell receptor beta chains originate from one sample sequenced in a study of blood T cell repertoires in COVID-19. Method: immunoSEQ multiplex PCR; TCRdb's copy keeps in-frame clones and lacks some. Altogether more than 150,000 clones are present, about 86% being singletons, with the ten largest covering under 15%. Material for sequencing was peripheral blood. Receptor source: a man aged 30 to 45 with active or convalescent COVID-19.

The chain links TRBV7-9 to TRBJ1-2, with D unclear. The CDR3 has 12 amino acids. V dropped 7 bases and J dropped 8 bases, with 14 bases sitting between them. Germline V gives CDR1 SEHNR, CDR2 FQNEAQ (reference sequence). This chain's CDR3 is CASTLTEAGYTF. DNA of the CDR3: TGTGCCAGCACCCTAACTGAGGCGGGCTACACCTTC.

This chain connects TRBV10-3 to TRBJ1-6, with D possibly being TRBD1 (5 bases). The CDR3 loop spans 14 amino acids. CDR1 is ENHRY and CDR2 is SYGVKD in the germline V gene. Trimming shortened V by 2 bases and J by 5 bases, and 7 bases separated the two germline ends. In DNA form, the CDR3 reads TGTGCCATCAGTGAGGGGGGGGATAATTCACCCCTCCACTTT. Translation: CAISEGGDNSPLHF.

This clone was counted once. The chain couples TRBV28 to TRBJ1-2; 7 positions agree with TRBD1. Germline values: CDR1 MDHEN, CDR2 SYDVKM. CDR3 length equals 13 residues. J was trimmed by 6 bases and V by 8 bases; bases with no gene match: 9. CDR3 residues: CASCSRGYNGYTF. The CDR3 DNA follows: TGTGCCAGCTGTAGCAGGGGGTACAATGGCTACACCTTC.

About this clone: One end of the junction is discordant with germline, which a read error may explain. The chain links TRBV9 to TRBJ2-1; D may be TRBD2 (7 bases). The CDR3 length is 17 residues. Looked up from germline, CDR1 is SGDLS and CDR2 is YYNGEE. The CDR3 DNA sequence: TGCGCCCGCAGCGTAAGGGGGGGGGCGGACACCTACAATGAGCAGTTCTTC. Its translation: CARSVRGGADTYNEQFF.

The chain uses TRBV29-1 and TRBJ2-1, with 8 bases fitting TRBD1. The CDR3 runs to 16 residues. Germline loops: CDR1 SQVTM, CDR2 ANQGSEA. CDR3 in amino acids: CSSLGTGDSSYNEQFF. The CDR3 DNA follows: TGCTCTTCCCTAGGGACAGGAGACAGCTCCTACAATGAGCAGTTCTTC.

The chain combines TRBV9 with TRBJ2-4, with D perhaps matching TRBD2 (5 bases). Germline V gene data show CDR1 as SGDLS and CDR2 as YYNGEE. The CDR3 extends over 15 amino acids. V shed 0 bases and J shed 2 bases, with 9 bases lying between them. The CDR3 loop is CASSVDGLSKNIQYF. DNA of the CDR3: TGTGCCAGCAGCGTAGATGGACTTTCCAAAAACATTCAGTACTTC.

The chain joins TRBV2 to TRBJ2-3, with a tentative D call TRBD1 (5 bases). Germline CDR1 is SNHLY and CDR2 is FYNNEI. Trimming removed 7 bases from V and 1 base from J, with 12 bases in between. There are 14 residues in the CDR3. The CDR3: CASMRTSRTDTQYF. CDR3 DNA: TGTGCCAGCATGCGGACATCACGCACAGATACGCAGTATTTT.

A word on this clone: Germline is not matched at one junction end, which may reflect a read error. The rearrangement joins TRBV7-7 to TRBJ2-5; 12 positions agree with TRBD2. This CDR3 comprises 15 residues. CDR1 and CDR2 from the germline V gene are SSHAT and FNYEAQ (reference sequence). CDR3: CASSQGLAGGETQYF. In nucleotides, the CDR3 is TGTGCTAGCAGTCAAGGCCTAGCGGGGGGGGAGACCCAGTACTTC.

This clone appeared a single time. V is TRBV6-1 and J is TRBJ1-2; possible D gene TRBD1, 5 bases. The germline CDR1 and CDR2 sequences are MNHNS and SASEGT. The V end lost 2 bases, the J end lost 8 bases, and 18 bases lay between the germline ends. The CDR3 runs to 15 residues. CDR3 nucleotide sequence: TGTGCCAGCAGTGAAACTGGCAGGGTAAGGGAAGGCTACACCTTC. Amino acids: CASSETGRVREGYTF.

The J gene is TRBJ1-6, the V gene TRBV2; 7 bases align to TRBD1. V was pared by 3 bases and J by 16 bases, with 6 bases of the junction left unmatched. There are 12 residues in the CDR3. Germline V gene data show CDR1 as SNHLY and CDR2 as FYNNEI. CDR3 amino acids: CASSDRGVLLHF. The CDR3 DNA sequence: TGTGCCAGCAGTGACAGGGGGGTTCTTCTCCACTTT.

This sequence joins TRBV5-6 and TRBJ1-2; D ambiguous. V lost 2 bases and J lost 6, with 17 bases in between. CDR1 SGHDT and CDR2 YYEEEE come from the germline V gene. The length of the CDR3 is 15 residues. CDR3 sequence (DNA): TGTGCCAGCAGCTTAAGTTCCGTGTCAGGCAATGGCTACACCTTC. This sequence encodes CASSLSSVSGNGYTF.

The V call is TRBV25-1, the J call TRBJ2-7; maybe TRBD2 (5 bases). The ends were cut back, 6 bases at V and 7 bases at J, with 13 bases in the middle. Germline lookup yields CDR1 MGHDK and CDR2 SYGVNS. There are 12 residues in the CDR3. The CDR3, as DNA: TGTGCCAGCAGCTCCCCTGGAGGTGAGCAGTACTTC. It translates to CASSSPGGEQYF.

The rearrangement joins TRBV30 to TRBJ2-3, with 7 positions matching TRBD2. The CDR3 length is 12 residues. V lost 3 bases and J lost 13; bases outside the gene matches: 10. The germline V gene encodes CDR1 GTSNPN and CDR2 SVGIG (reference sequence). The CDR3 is CAWRGGLDPEYF. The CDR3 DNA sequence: TGTGCCTGGAGGGGAGGACTAGATCCTGAGTATTTT.

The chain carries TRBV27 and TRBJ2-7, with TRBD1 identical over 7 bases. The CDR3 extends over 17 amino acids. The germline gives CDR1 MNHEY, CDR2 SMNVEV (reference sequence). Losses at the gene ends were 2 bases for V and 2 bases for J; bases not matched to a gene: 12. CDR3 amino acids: CASSLRIRDSLTYEQYF. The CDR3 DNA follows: TGTGCCAGCAGTTTAAGAATCAGGGACAGCCTCACCTACGAGCAGTACTTC.

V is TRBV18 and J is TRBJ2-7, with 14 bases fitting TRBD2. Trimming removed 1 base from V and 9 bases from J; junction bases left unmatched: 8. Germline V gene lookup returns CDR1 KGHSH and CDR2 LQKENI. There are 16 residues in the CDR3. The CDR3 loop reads CASSPQGTSGSSVQYF. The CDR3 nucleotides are TGTGCCAGCTCACCACAGGGGACTAGCGGGAGTAGTGTGCAGTACTTC.

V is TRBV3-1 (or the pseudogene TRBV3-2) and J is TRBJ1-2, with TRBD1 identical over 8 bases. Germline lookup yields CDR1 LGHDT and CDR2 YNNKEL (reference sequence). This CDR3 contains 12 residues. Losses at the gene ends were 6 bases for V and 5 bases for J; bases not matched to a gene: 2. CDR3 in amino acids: CASRRQGYGYTF. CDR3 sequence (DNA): TGTGCCAGCAGGAGACAGGGGTATGGCTACACCTTC.

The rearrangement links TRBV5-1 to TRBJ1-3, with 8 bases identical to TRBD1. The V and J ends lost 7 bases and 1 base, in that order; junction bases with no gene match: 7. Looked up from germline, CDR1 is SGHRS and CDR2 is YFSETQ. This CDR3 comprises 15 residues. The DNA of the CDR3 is TGCGCCAGCGCGGACAGGGAAATTTCTGGAAACACCATATATTTT. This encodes CASADREISGNTIYF.

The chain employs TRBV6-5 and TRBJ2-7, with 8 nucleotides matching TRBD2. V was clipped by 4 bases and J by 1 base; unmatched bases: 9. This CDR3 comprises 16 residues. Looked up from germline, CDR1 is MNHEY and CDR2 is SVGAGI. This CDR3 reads CASSSLSGSRSYEQYF. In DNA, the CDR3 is TGTGCCAGCAGTTCCCTCAGCGGGAGTAGGTCCTACGAGCAGTACTTC.

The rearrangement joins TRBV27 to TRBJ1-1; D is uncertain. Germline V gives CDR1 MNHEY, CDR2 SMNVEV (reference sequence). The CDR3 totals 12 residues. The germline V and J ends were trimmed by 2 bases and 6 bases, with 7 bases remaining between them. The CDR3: CASSLGGSEAFF. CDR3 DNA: TGTGCCAGCAGTTTAGGAGGTTCTGAAGCTTTCTTT.

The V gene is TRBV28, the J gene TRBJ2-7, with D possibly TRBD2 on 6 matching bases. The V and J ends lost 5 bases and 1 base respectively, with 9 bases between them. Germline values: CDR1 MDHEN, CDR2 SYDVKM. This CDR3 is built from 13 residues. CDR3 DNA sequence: TGTGCCAGCAGTCACGGACTATCCTACGAGCAGTACGTC. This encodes CASSHGLSYEQYV.

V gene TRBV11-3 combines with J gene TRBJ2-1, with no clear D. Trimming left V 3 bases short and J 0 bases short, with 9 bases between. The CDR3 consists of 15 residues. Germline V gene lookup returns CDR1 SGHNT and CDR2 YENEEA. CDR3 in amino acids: CASSFGRSSYNEQFF. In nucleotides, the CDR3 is TGTGCCAGCAGCTTCGGTCGGAGCTCCTACAATGAGCAGTTCTTC. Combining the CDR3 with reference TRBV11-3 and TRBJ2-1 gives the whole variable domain EAGVVQSPRYKIIEKKQPVAFWCNPISGHNTLYWYLQNLGQGPELLIRYENEEAVDDSQLPKDRFSAERLKGVDSTLKIQPAELGDSAVYLCASSFGRSSYNEQFFGPGTRLTVL.

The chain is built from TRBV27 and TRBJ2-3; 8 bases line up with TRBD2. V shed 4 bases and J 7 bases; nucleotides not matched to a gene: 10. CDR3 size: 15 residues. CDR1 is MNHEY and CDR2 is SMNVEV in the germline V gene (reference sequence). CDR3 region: CASSYPTSGAHTQYF. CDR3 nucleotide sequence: TGTGCCAGCAGTTATCCTACTAGCGGCGCCCATACGCAGTATTTT.

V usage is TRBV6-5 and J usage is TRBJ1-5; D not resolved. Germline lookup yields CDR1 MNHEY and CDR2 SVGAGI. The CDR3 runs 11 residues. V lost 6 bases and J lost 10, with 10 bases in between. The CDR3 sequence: CASSTPRPQHF. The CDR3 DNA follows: TGTGCCAGCAGCACGCCCAGACCCCAGCATTTT.

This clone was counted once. The CDR3 spells CASSFAGQETQYF. In nucleotides, the CDR3 is TGTGCCAGCAGCTTTGCCGGGCAAGAGACCCAGTACTTC. The V and J genes are TRBV5-4 and TRBJ2-5; D ambiguous. CDR1 is SGHNT and CDR2 is YYREEE in the germline V gene (reference sequence). V dropped 2 bases and J dropped 2 bases, with 7 bases sitting between them. CDR3 length: 13 amino acids.

The CDR3 reads CASSLAATGGRYGYTF. For the CDR3, the DNA is TGTGCCAGCAGCTTGGCCGCTACAGGGGGCAGGTATGGCTACACCTTC. The chain couples TRBV13 to TRBJ1-2, with 9 bases matching TRBD1. Germline V CDR1 and CDR2: PRHDT, FYEKMQ (reference sequence). The V gene end was trimmed by 3 bases and the J gene end by 5 bases; junction bases not matched to a gene: 10. The CDR3 length is 16 residues. Using reference TRBV13 and TRBJ1-2 for the parts outside the CDR3, the full variable domain is AAGVIQSPRHLIKEKRETATLKCYPIPRHDTVYWYQQGPGQDPQFLISFYEKMQSDKGSIPDRFSAQQFSDYHSELNMSSLELGDSALYFCASSLAATGGRYGYTFGSGTRLTVV.

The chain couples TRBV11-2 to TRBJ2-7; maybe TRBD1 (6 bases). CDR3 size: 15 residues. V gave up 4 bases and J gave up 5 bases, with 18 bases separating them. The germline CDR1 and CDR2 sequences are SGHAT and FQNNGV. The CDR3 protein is CASSSQQGGVHEQYF. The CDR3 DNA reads TGTGCCAGCAGCTCTCAACAGGGTGGGGTCCACGAGCAGTACTTC.

The DNA of the CDR3 is TGTGCCAGCAGTGATTCGGACAGGGATGGCTACACCTTC. It yields the protein CASSDSDRDGYTF. The V gene is TRBV6-1, the J gene TRBJ1-2; 8 nucleotides align to TRBD1. The CDR3 loop spans 13 amino acids. Germline assignment: CDR1 MNHNS and CDR2 SASEGT. J lost 6 bases, V lost 3 bases, and 3 bases had no gene match.